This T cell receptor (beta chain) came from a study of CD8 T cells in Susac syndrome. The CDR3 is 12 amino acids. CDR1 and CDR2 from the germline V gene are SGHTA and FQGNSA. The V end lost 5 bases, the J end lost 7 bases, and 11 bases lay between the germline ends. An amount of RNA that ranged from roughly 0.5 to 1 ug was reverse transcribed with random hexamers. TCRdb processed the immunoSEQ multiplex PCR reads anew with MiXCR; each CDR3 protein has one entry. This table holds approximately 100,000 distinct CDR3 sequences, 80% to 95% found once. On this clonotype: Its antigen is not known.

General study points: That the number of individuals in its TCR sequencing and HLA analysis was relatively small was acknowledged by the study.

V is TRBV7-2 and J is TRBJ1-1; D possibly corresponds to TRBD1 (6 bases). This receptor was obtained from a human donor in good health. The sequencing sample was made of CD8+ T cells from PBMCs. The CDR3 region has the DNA TGTGCCAGCAGCATCGGACAGCTTGAAGCTTTCTTT. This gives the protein CASSIGQLEAFF.